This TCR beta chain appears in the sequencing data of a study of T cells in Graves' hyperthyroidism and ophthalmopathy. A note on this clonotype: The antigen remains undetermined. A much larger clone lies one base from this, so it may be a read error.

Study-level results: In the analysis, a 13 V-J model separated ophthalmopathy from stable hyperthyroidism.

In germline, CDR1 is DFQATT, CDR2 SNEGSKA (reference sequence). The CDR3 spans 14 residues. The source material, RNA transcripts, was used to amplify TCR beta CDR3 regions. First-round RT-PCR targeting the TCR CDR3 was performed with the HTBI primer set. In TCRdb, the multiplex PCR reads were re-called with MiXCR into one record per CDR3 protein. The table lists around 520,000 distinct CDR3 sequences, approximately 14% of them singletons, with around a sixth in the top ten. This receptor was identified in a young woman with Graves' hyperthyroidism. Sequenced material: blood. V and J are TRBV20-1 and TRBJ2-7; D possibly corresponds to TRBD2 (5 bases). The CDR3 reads CSARDSPSSYERYV. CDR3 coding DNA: TGCAGTGCTAGGGACTCGCCTAGCTCCTACGAGCGGTACGTC.